Listed below are T cell receptor beta chains from one sample, sequenced in a study of pediatric ulcerative colitis. Clones were read by immunoSEQ multiplex PCR, and TCRdb kept only the in-frame ones, dropping some. The table shows tens of thousands of clones, with 82% occurring only once. Source material: blood. The receptors derive from a boy younger than 18 with severe ulcerative colitis. The CDR3 runs from the conserved cysteine through the conserved F or W. A D gene is named only where the DNA matches it firmly. Size tells how often a clone was seen (once, few, many) or the class of an expanded clone, and some rows leave it out.

>TRBV15|TRBJ1-4|.|TRBD1
CATSRVGGVEKLFF
TGTGCCACCAGCAGAGTAGGGGGCGTAGAAAAACTGTTTTTT
>TRBV5-1|TRBJ1-2|.|.
CASSLALGPGYGYTF
TGCGCCAGCAGCTTGGCCCTGGGGCCGGGGTATGGCTACACCTTC
>TRBV11-1|TRBJ2-3|.|TRBD2
CASSFAPAGAGYF
TGTGCCAGCAGCTTCGCCCCAGCGGGGGCCGGGTATTTT
>TRBV11-2|TRBJ2-7|.|.
CASSPAYEQYF
TGTGCCAGCAGCCCAGCCTACGAGCAGTACTTC
>TRBV7-3|TRBJ2-1|.|TRBD1
CASSLQQGAYNEQFF
TGTGCCAGCAGCTTACAACAGGGGGCATACAATGAGCAGTTCTTC
>TRBV13|TRBJ2-3|.|.
CASSQLGDTQYF
TGTGCCAGCAGCCAACTCGGGGATACGCAGTATTTT
>TRBV19|TRBJ1-2|.|TRBD1
CASSRRGQAAYTF
TGTGCCAGTAGCCGGAGGGGGCAGGCTGCCTACACCTTC
>TRBV19|TRBJ1-2|.|TRBD1
CASSTGTGGGYTF
TGTGCCAGTAGCACCGGGACAGGGGGCGGCTACACCTTC
>TRBV28|TRBJ2-1|.|TRBD2
CASSLAGGPLNEQFF
TGTGCCAGCAGCTTAGCGGGGGGGCCGTTAAATGAGCAGTTCTTC
>TRBV29-1|TRBJ1-2|once|.
CSVEGRSLRGYTF
TGCAGCGTTGAAGGACGAAGCCTCCGGGGCTACACCTTC
>TRBV4-3|TRBJ2-2|.|.
CASSQDRVRYTGELFF
TGCGCCAGCAGCCAAGATCGGGTTCGGTACACCGGGGAGCTGTTTTTT
>TRBV4-3|TRBJ2-5|.|.
CASSQGGETQYF
TGCGCCAGCAGCCAAGGTGGAGAGACCCAGTACTTC
>TRBV11-2|TRBJ2-3|.|.
CASSSPLVTDTQYF
TGTGCCAGCAGCTCCCCGTTGGTGACAGATACGCAGTATTTT
>TRBV5-6|TRBJ2-6|once|.
CASSLIDSGVLTF
TGTGCCAGCAGCTTAATTGATTCGGGCGTCCTGACTTTC
>TRBV5-1|TRBJ2-5|.|TRBD2
CASSSQPSGGLLETQYF
TGCGCCAGCAGCTCACAACCTAGCGGGGGGCTCTTGGAGACCCAGTACTTC
>TRBV13|TRBJ2-7|.|TRBD1
CASSFLGTDSYEQYF
TGTGCCAGCAGTTTTCTTGGGACAGACTCCTACGAGCAGTACTTC
>TRBV7-2|TRBJ2-1|.|.
CASTNPAGRLINEQFF
TGTGCCAGCACCAACCCCGCCGGCCGGCTTATCAATGAGCAGTTCTTC
>TRBV11-2|TRBJ2-1|.|TRBD2
CASASVGGNWDEQFF
TGTGCCAGCGCTAGCGTCGGGGGGAACTGGGATGAGCAGTTCTTC
>TRBV30|TRBJ2-1|once|TRBD1
CAWSASGTGSYNEQFF
TGTGCCTGGAGTGCATCCGGGACAGGTTCCTACAATGAGCAGTTCTTC
>TRBV7-8|TRBJ1-3|once|.
CAGGDLDGNTIYF
TGTGCCGGGGGGGACCTAGATGGAAACACCATATATTTT
>TRBV7-2|TRBJ2-3|.|.
CASSPERLYTQYF
TGTGCCAGCAGCCCCGAGAGACTTTATACGCAGTATTTT
>TRBV12-2|TRBJ1-1|few|.
CASRSGDPNTEAFF
TGTGCAAGTCGCTCGGGAGACCCGAACACTGAAGCTTTCTTT
>TRBV9|TRBJ2-3|.|.
CASSDGLGRGYTQYF
TGTGCCAGCAGCGACGGACTAGGGAGGGGGTATACGCAGTATTTT
>TRBV6-5|TRBJ2-3|.|.
CASSLGRWGINTQYF
TGTGCCAGCAGTTTGGGTCGTTGGGGGATAAATACGCAGTATTTT
>TRBV18|TRBJ1-6|.|.
CASSLGTADLSNSPLHF
TGTGCCAGCTCACTCGGGACCGCCGATTTATCTAATTCACCCCTCCACTTT
>TRBV11-2|TRBJ2-1|.|.
CASTSIRGVGGQFF
TGTGCCAGCACCTCTATCCGCGGGGTTGGCGGGCAGTTCTTC
>TRBV7-9|TRBJ1-1|few|.
CASSESGGTEAFF
TGTGCCAGCAGCGAATCGGGGGGCACTGAAGCTTTCTTT
>TRBV5-4|TRBJ1-4|once|.
CASSLGGATNEKLFF
TGTGCCAGCAGCTTGGGGGGTGCAACTAATGAAAAACTGTTTTTT
>TRBV18|TRBJ2-1|.|.
CASSPGAERNEQFF
TGTGCCAGCTCACCAGGAGCGGAACGGAATGAGCAGTTCTTC
>TRBV27|TRBJ2-7|.|TRBD1
CASSWATGGYEQYF
TGTGCCAGCAGCTGGGCGACAGGGGGTTACGAGCAGTACTTC
>TRBV7-3|TRBJ1-2|.|.
CASSLLLGFFGSKIYGYTF
TGTGCCAGCAGTCTGCTATTGGGCTTTTTTGGGTCGAAAATTTATGGCTACACCTTC
>TRBV7-9|TRBJ1-2|.|.
CASSLAGRVNGYTF
TGTGCCAGCAGCTTAGCGGGACGGGTGAATGGCTACACCTTC
>TRBV18|TRBJ2-5|.|TRBD2
CASSPSTSGGDSPQYF
TGTGCCAGCTCTCCTTCGACTAGCGGGGGTGATTCACCTCAGTACTTC
>TRBV6-6|TRBJ1-2|.|.
CASSYSGRNGYTF
TGTGCCAGCAGTTACTCCGGACGGAATGGCTACACCTTC
>TRBV2|TRBJ2-1|.|.
CASREINHNEQFF
TGTGCCTCCCGGGAAATCAATCACAATGAGCAGTTCTTC
>TRBV2|TRBJ1-3|.|TRBD1
CASRADRASGNTIYF
TGTGCCAGCAGGGCAGACAGGGCCTCCGGAAACACCATATATTTT
>TRBV6-1|TRBJ1-1|.|.
CASSQKQNTEAFF
TGTGCCAGCAGCCAGAAGCAGAACACTGAAGCTTTCTTT
>TRBV30|TRBJ1-1|few|.
CAWVGESTEAFF
TGTGCCTGGGTAGGGGAGAGCACTGAAGCTTTCTTT
>TRBV11-2|TRBJ1-1|few|.
CASSRTVNTEAFF
TGTGCCAGCAGCAGGACAGTGAACACTGAAGCTTTCTTT
>TRBV9|TRBJ2-5|.|TRBD1
CASSDDRAFETQYF
TGTGCCAGCAGCGACGACAGGGCGTTTGAGACCCAGTACTTC
>TRBV10-1|TRBJ2-5|.|.
CASSEPRGHQETQYF
TGCGCCAGCAGTGAGCCGAGGGGACACCAAGAGACCCAGTACTTC
>TRBV5-6|TRBJ2-3|.|TRBD1
CASSQGADTQYF
TGTGCCAGCAGCCAGGGGGCAGATACGCAGTATTTT
>TRBV7-2|TRBJ1-2|.|TRBD1
CASSFGQGDGYTF
TGTGCCAGCAGCTTCGGACAGGGGGATGGCTACACCTTC
>TRBV7-2|TRBJ2-7|once|.
CASSLLQAHYEQYF
TGTGCCAGCAGCTTACTGCAGGCCCACTACGAGCAGTACTTC